The 4 T cell receptor beta chains below come from one sample, sequenced in a study of CD8 T cells in ankylosing spondylitis. TCRdb reanalysed the 5' RACE reads using MiXCR and keeps one entry per CDR3 protein. The sample shows more than 100,000 distinct CDR3 sequences, around 10% of them seen only once. Sequences were obtained from blood, either unsorted or a sorted T cell fraction (not recorded which). The receptors originated from a female donor with ankylosing spondylitis or in good health (not recorded which).

This clonotype was counted only a few times. The chain couples TRBV5-1 to TRBJ1-2; the D gene is possibly TRBD1 (6 bases). The CDR3 runs to 14 residues. Looked up from germline, CDR1 is SGHRS and CDR2 is YFSETQ. Trimming pared 5 bases from V and 4 bases from J, leaving 15 bases between. The chain's CDR3 is CASSQDSRGYGYTF. CDR3 sequence (DNA): TGCGCCAGCAGTCAGGACAGTCGCGGCTATGGCTACACCTTC.

This clonotype was observed at least ten times. The chain employs TRBV5-1 and TRBJ2-7; the D gene is possibly TRBD1 (5 bases). The CDR3 is 13 amino acids. The germline CDR1 and CDR2 sequences are SGHRS and YFSETQ. V lost 3 bases and J 3 bases, leaving 10 bases between the germline ends. The CDR3 DNA is TGCGCCAGCAGCTCGAAGACAGACTACGAGCAGTACTTC. This gives the protein CASSSKTDYEQYF.

This clonotype was counted many times. The chain carries TRBV16 and TRBJ1-2, with D hard to call. V was clipped by 3 bases and J by 4 bases, with 9 bases between them. The germline CDR1 and CDR2 sequences are KGHSY and FQNENV. This CDR3 comprises 13 residues. CDR3 region: CASSHRESYGYTF. CDR3 nucleotides: TGTGCCAGCAGCCATAGGGAATCCTATGGCTACACCTTC.

This clonotype occurred many times. The gene calls are TRBV9 and TRBJ1-5; tentatively, D is TRBD1 (6 bases). Germline CDR1 and CDR2: SGDLS and YYNGEE. This CDR3 has 14 amino acids. Trimming took 4 bases from V and 4 from J, leaving 12 bases between them. Here the CDR3 reads CASSRDTGNQPQHF. CDR3 DNA: TGTGCCAGCAGCCGGGACACCGGGAATCAGCCCCAGCATTTT.